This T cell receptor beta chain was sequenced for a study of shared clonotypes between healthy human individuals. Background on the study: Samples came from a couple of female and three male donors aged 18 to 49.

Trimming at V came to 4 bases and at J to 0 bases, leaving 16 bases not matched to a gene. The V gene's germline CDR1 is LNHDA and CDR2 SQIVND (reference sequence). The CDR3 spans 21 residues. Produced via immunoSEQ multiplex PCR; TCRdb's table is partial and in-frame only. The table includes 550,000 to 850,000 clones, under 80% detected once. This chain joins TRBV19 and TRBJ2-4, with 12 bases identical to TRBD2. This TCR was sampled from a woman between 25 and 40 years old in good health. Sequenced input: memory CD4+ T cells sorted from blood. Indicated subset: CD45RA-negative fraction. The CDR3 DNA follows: TGTGCCAGTAGTACACGGGCGGGGGGGACTAGCGGGTCCTTAGCCAAAAACATTCAGTACTTC. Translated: CASSTRAGGTSGSLAKNIQYF.